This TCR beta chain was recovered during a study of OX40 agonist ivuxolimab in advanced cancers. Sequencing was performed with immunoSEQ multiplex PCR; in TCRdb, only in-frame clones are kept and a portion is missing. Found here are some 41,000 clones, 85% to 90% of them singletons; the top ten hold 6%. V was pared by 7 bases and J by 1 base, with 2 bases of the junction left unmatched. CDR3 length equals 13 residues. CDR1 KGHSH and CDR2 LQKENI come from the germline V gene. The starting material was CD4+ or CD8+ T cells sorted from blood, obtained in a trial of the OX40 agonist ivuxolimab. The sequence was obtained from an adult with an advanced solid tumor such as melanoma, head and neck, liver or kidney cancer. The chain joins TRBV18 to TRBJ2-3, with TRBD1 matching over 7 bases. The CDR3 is CASFTGGTDTQYF. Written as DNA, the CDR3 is TGTGCCAGCTTTACAGGGGGCACAGATACGCAGTATTTT.